The 26 T cell receptor beta chains below come from one sample, sequenced in a study of cytomegalovirus exposure and HLA in healthy donors (dated by TCRdb to 2016 to 2017). Library generation was performed with the immunoSEQ multiplex PCR assay. For the multiplex PCR, a mixture combining 60 forward primers for TCR Vbeta segments and 13 reverse primers for TCR Jbeta segments was used. TCRdb stores this immuneACCESS table with in-frame sequences only. Part of the clones is absent; in the studies checked, under half of the shortfall reflects unresolved V genes, and no reason is known for the rest. The sample has 150,000 to 200,000 clones on record, approximately 79% of them singletons. Clones ranked in the top ten supply about 4.4% of the sample. Material for sequencing was PBMCs. The receptors stem from a woman aged 25 to 45 in good health and CMV-seropositive.

The chain combines TRBV18 with TRBJ2-3; 7 bases line up with TRBD2. Germline CDR1 and CDR2: KGHSH and LQKENI. V shed 0 bases and J 3 bases; nucleotides not matched to a gene: 3. The CDR3 length is 15 residues. The CDR3 loop is CASSPPLALTDTQYF. The CDR3 DNA is TGTGCCAGCTCACCACCACTAGCGTTGACAGATACGCAGTATTTT. Supplemented by reference TRBV18 and TRBJ2-3, the full variable domain reads NAGVMQNPRHLVRRRGQEARLRCSPMKGHSHVYWYRQLPEEGLKFMVYLQKENIIDESGMPKERFSAEFPKEGPSILRIQQVVRGDSAAYFCASSPPLALTDTQYFGPGTRLTVL.

The rearrangement joins TRBV19 to TRBJ2-1; D is perhaps TRBD2 (6 bases). Trimming pared 1 base from V and 0 bases from J, leaving 10 bases between. Germline CDR1 reads LNHDA; CDR2 reads SQIVND (reference sequence). CDR3 length: 16 residues. The CDR3 sequence is CASSIGGTDSYNEQFF. For the CDR3, the DNA is TGTGCCAGTAGTATAGGTGGGACTGACTCCTACAATGAGCAGTTCTTC. Filled out from reference TRBV19 and TRBJ2-1, the complete variable domain reads DGGITQSPKYLFRKEGQNVTLSCEQNLNHDAMYWYRQDPGQGLRLIYYSQIVNDFQKGDIAEGYSVSREKKESFPLTVTSAQKNPTAFYLCASSIGGTDSYNEQFFGPGTRLTVL.

This chain uses TRBV7-4 with TRBJ1-2; possible D gene TRBD1, 6 bases. Germline CDR1 reads SGHVT; CDR2 reads SQSDAQ. The V gene lost 1 base and the J gene lost 5 bases, with 20 bases spanning the gap. CDR3 length: 17 amino acids. CDR3: CASSLVRGARFFYGYTF. The CDR3 DNA sequence: TGTGCCAGCAGCTTAGTTCGGGGGGCGAGGTTTTTTTATGGCTACACCTTC.

The CDR3 spells CASSLINGIDEQYF. CDR3 in DNA: TGCGCCAGCAGCTTGATAAACGGGATCGACGAGCAGTACTTC. The rearrangement joins TRBV5-1 to TRBJ2-7, with D possibly being TRBD2 (5 bases). The CDR3 runs to 14 residues. Germline V lookup: CDR1 SGHRS, CDR2 YFSETQ. V was shortened by 1 base and J by 5 bases, with 13 bases between the two germline ends.

The chain uses TRBV9 and TRBJ2-1, with 10 bases that match TRBD2. Trimming removed 4 bases from V and 9 bases from J; junction bases left unmatched: 13. The CDR3 is 16 amino acids. From germline, CDR1 is SGDLS and CDR2 YYNGEE. In nucleotides, the CDR3 is TGTGCCAGCAGCTCTGGGGGGGGACTAGCGACTTCTGAGCAGTTCTTC. Its protein is CASSSGGGLATSEQFF.

The V gene is TRBV4-3, the J gene TRBJ2-5, with 8 bases fitting TRBD2. This CDR3 is built from 17 residues. Germline CDR1 reads LGHNA; CDR2 reads YSLEER. J gave up 1 base and V 0 bases, and 7 bases lay outside the gene matches. CDR3 residues: CASSQDGPGGFQETQYF. The CDR3 nucleotides are TGCGCCAGCAGCCAAGATGGACCGGGAGGGTTCCAAGAGACCCAGTACTTC.

The chain has TRBV10-3 and TRBJ2-7; 9 positions match TRBD1. The CDR3 length is 13 residues. CDR1 and CDR2 from the germline V gene are ENHRY and SYGVKD. J was trimmed by 3 bases and V by 11 bases; bases with no gene match: 8. The CDR3 here is CAASGTGLYEQYF. The DNA of the CDR3 is TGTGCCGCTTCCGGGACAGGGCTCTACGAGCAGTACTTC.

The rearrangement joins TRBV7-7 to TRBJ2-1; 7 bases are a match to TRBD2. Looked up from germline, CDR1 is SSHAT and CDR2 is FNYEAQ (reference sequence). There are 14 residues in the CDR3. V dropped 5 bases and J dropped 9; count of bases not matched to a gene: 10. For the CDR3, the DNA is TGTGCCAGCAGCCCAGGACTAGAACAATTTGAGCAGTTCTTC. It yields the protein CASSPGLEQFEQFF.

This chain links TRBV10-3 with TRBJ2-7, with 7 bases fitting TRBD1. Germline assignment: CDR1 ENHRY and CDR2 SYGVKD. Unmatched junction bases numbered 6, after V lost 3 bases and J lost 1 base. There are 15 residues in the CDR3. The CDR3 loop is CAISEVPGQSYEQYF. The DNA for the CDR3 is TGTGCCATCAGTGAAGTCCCGGGACAGTCCTACGAGCAGTACTTC.

This clone was picked up a small number of times. J is TRBJ2-7 and V is TRBV6-6, with D perhaps TRBD1 (5 bases). CDR3 length: 14 amino acids. The V end lost 5 bases, the J end lost 4 bases, and 15 bases lay between the germline ends. Germline V lookup: CDR1 MNHNY, CDR2 SVGAGI (reference sequence). The CDR3 sequence: CASSPKGLGYEQYF. The CDR3 DNA follows: TGTGCCAGCAGTCCAAAGGGGCTCGGATACGAGCAGTACTTC.

This chain connects TRBV6-1 to TRBJ1-2, with 11 bases matching TRBD1. The germline CDR1 and CDR2 sequences are MNHNS and SASEGT. This CDR3 is 15 amino acids long. Trimming removed 6 bases from V and 0 bases from J; junction bases left unmatched: 3. CDR3 DNA sequence: TGTGCCAGCAGCCGGGACAGGGGGGCTAACTATGGCTACACCTTC. This codes for CASSRDRGANYGYTF.

This chain joins TRBV6-5 and TRBJ2-3; possibly TRBD1 for D (5 bases). V was shortened by 6 bases and J by 0 bases, with 13 bases between the two germline ends. Per germline, CDR1 MNHEY and CDR2 SVGAGI. The CDR3 contains 15 residues. In DNA, the CDR3 is TGTGCCAGCAGGGTCAGGGATTCTAGCACAGATACGCAGTATTTT. Its translation: CASRVRDSSTDTQYF.

A single count supports this clone. The chain combines TRBV7-6 with TRBJ1-5; maybe TRBD1 (5 bases). V lost 0 bases and J 3 bases, leaving 12 bases between the germline ends. This CDR3 comprises 16 residues. Germline values: CDR1 SGHVS, CDR2 FNYEAQ. The CDR3 is CASSLAGRGNNQPQHF. The CDR3 DNA is TGTGCCAGCAGCTTAGCAGGTCGGGGGAACAATCAGCCCCAGCATTTT. Looking up the rest from reference TRBV7-6 and TRBJ1-5 gives the full variable domain: GAGVSQSPRYKVTKRGQDVALRCDPISGHVSLYWYRQALGQGPEFLTYFNYEAQQDKSGLPNDRFSAERPEGSISTLTIQRTEQRDSAMYRCASSLAGRGNNQPQHFGDGTRLSIL.

The chain couples TRBV6-5 to TRBJ1-2, with 7 bases lining up with TRBD1. V was clipped by 4 bases and J by 6 bases; unmatched bases: 11. Germline values: CDR1 MNHEY, CDR2 SVGAGI. The CDR3 has 15 amino acids. The CDR3 loop reads CASSSPRTGFNGYTF. DNA for the CDR3: TGTGCCAGCAGTTCTCCTAGGACAGGATTTAATGGCTACACCTTC.

CDR3: CASMPLKAGGYEQYF. CDR3 DNA: TGTGCCAGCATGCCCCTGAAGGCCGGAGGCTACGAGCAGTACTTC. This sequence joins TRBV27 and TRBJ2-7; D may be TRBD2 (5 bases). The germline gives CDR1 MNHEY, CDR2 SMNVEV (reference sequence). This CDR3 region has 15 residues. Trimming stripped 7 bases from V and 3 bases from J, with 19 bases between.

V usage is TRBV11-3 and J usage is TRBJ2-7, with 8 bases fitting TRBD1. Germline trimming cut 4 bases from V and 5 bases from J; bases unmatched to any gene: 7. CDR1 is SGHNT, CDR2 YENEEA, per germline. The CDR3 contains 14 residues. The CDR3 reads CASSSRTGLDEQYF. The DNA for the CDR3 is TGTGCCAGCAGCTCCCGGACAGGGTTGGACGAGCAGTACTTC.

There are a few counts of this clone. This CDR3 is also generated by other DNA sequences in the sample. This chain uses TRBV11-2 with TRBJ2-5, with unresolved D. This CDR3 contains 13 residues. V was shortened by 1 base and J by 3 bases, with 6 bases between the two germline ends. CDR1 is SGHAT, CDR2 FQNNGV, per germline. The CDR3 loop reads CASSLGEKETQYF. DNA for the CDR3: TGTGCCAGCAGCTTAGGAGAAAAAGAGACCCAGTACTTC.

The V gene is TRBV4-1, the J gene TRBJ2-3; TRBD2 aligns across 8 bases. The CDR3 is 15 amino acids. Trimming removed 8 bases from V and 3 bases from J; junction bases left unmatched: 10. The V gene's germline CDR1 is MGHRA and CDR2 YSYEKL. The chain's CDR3 is CASSLREVGTDTQYF. As DNA, the CDR3 is TGCGCCAGCTCATTGCGGGAGGTGGGGACAGATACGCAGTATTTT.

This chain joins TRBV7-2 and TRBJ1-3, with unresolved D. Trimming took off 1 base at V and 5 bases at J, with 12 bases between the two ends. The CDR3 has 15 residues. Per germline, CDR1 SGHTA and CDR2 FQGNSA. The CDR3 here is CASSLGSTRRNTIYF. CDR3 nucleotide sequence: TGTGCCAGCAGCTTAGGGAGTACTAGAAGAAACACCATATATTTT.

This chain joins TRBV29-1 and TRBJ2-7; 8 nucleotides agree with TRBD1. This CDR3 region has 13 residues. Unmatched junction bases numbered 4, after V lost 4 bases and J lost 2 bases. The germline V gene has CDR1 SQVTM and CDR2 ANQGSEA. The CDR3 sequence: CSVVGQETYEQYF. In nucleotides, the CDR3 is TGCAGCGTTGTGGGACAGGAGACCTACGAGCAGTACTTC.

The rearrangement uses TRBV7-9 and TRBJ1-2, with 9 bases aligning to TRBD1. Trimming at V came to 2 bases and at J to 7 bases, leaving 8 bases not matched to a gene. The CDR3 extends over 15 amino acids. The germline V gene encodes CDR1 SEHNR and CDR2 FQNEAQ (reference sequence). Here the CDR3 DNA reads TGTGCCAGCAGCTTATTGGGACAGGGCGTAGCTGGCTACACCTTC. It translates to CASSLLGQGVAGYTF.

The chain combines TRBV30 with TRBJ1-5; D is unclear. This CDR3 has 14 amino acids. V dropped 6 bases and J dropped 0 bases, with 12 bases sitting between them. The germline V gene has CDR1 GTSNPN and CDR2 SVGIG (reference sequence). CDR3 region: CACGSVYSNQPQHF. The CDR3 coding sequence is TGTGCCTGCGGGAGTGTCTATAGCAATCAGCCCCAGCATTTT.

This chain links TRBV7-9 with TRBJ2-7, with 9 bases aligning to TRBD1. Germline CDR1 reads SEHNR; CDR2 reads FQNEAQ (reference sequence). The CDR3 loop spans 14 amino acids. With 7 bases clipped from V and 9 bases from J, the junction kept 13 bases outside the gene matches. The CDR3 region has the DNA TGTGCCAGCACCCTCAGGACAGGGGATCAGGTGCAGTACTTC. Translated: CASTLRTGDQVQYF.

V and J are TRBV7-9 and TRBJ1-2; TRBD1 matches at 8 bases. Germline V gene lookup returns CDR1 SEHNR and CDR2 FQNEAQ (reference sequence). V shed 4 bases, J shed 8 bases, and the junction held 12 bases outside the gene matches. This CDR3 comprises 15 residues. The CDR3 region is CASSWPQGAQEGYTF. In nucleotides, the CDR3 is TGTGCCAGCAGCTGGCCTCAGGGGGCGCAAGAAGGCTACACCTTC.

The chain has TRBV4-1 and TRBJ2-7; D not resolved. Per germline, CDR1 MGHRA and CDR2 YSYEKL. The CDR3 contains 17 residues. V lost 0 bases and J 0 bases, leaving 15 bases between the germline ends. The chain's CDR3 is CASSQDQLGPLSYEQYF. In nucleotides, the CDR3 is TGCGCCAGCAGCCAAGATCAACTGGGCCCTCTCTCCTACGAGCAGTACTTC.

CDR3 bases: TGCGCCAGCAGCCAAGCGAGGTTGATCTTCGCGGACACTGAAGCTTTCTTT. Residues: CASSQARLIFADTEAFF. This chain joins TRBV4-3 and TRBJ1-1; no clear D gene. Germline lookup yields CDR1 LGHNA and CDR2 YSLEER. The V end was cut by 1 base, the J end by 3 bases, with 18 bases between. The CDR3 spans 17 residues.